This T cell receptor (beta chain) was captured in a study of T cells after yellow fever vaccination. As for the study in general: Preparation of the low-cell-number fractions used SMART-Seq v4 Ultra Low Input.

Study-wide results and caveats: Subsequent booster samples again held most clones from primary vaccination (around 96% CD4, 88% CD8). Peaking on day 5 versus 15, the secondary response was faster but weaker.

The V gene end was trimmed by 5 bases and the J gene end by 4 bases; junction bases not matched to a gene: 7. The germline V gene encodes CDR1 SQVTM and CDR2 ANQGSEA. The CDR3 consists of 14 residues. TCRdb redid the calling of the 5' RACE reads with MiXCR, one entry per CDR3 protein. The sample shows about 340,000 distinct CDR3 sequences, around 13% of them seen only once. This clonotype was seen a few times. Its antigen is as yet unknown. The clonotype comes from a man younger than 30 who received the YFV17D yellow fever vaccine. The sequenced sample was CD4+ T cells sorted from PBMCs, obtained 15 days after the yellow fever booster vaccination. V usage is TRBV29-1 and J usage is TRBJ2-7, with TRBD2 matching 11 bases. CDR3 loop: CSVQSGTSGYEQYF. The CDR3 coding sequence is TGCAGCGTTCAAAGTGGGACTAGCGGTTACGAGCAGTACTTC.